A single sample is the source of the 14 T cell receptor beta chains below, sequenced in a study of blood T cell repertoires in COVID-19. Assay: immunoSEQ multiplex PCR; the TCRdb copy retains only in-frame clones and omits some. This sample has about 46,000 clones; 80% to 90% occur once, and the top ten carry approximately 12%. Specimen: peripheral blood. Receptor source: a human donor with active COVID-19. The donor label of this sample is uncertain.

The chain is built from TRBV30 and TRBJ2-7; D unclear. CDR1 is GTSNPN and CDR2 is SVGIG in the germline V gene (reference sequence). The CDR3 length is 12 residues. The V end was cut by 0 bases, the J end by 3 bases, with 6 bases between. The CDR3 sequence is CAWSVQVYEQYF. CDR3 nucleotide sequence: TGTGCCTGGAGTGTACAAGTCTACGAGCAGTACTTC. The full variable domain, its missing parts supplied by reference TRBV30 and TRBJ2-7, is SQTIHQWPATLVQPVGSPLSLECTVEGTSNPNLYWYRQAAGRGLQLLFYSVGIGQISSEVPQNLSASRPQDRQFILSSKKLLLSDSGFYLCAWSVQVYEQYFGPGTRLTVT.

The chain recombines TRBV3-1 (or the pseudogene TRBV3-2) with TRBJ1-5; 7 bases align to TRBD1. V shed 5 bases, J shed 3 bases, and the junction held 7 bases outside the gene matches. This CDR3 is built from 15 residues. Germline V CDR1 and CDR2: LGHDT, YNNKEL (reference sequence). DNA of the CDR3: TGTGCCAGCAGCGTGGGACAGCACCACAATCAGCCCCAGCATTTT. Its protein is CASSVGQHHNQPQHF.

This rearrangement joins TRBV6-6 to TRBJ1-5; D is unclear. Germline V gives CDR1 MNHNY, CDR2 SVGAGI (reference sequence). The CDR3 is 14 amino acids. Trimming removed 2 bases at V and 4 bases at J, with 9 bases between. In DNA, the CDR3 is TGTGCCAGCAGTTACGCAGCGCGGAATCAGCCCCAGCATTTT. Its protein is CASSYAARNQPQHF.

This clone showed up just once. The rearrangement uses TRBV28 and TRBJ2-6; no clear D gene. Per germline, CDR1 MDHEN and CDR2 SYDVKM. The V gene lost 5 bases and the J gene lost 1 base, with 9 bases spanning the gap. The CDR3 totals 15 residues. This CDR3 reads CASSLGDSGANVLTF. CDR3 nucleotides: TGTGCCAGCAGTCTGGGCGATTCTGGGGCCAACGTCCTGACTTTC.

The genes are TRBV5-5 and TRBJ2-7; TRBD2 matches at 8 bases. Germline V CDR1 and CDR2: SGHKS, YYEKEE (reference sequence). Trimming cost V 4 bases and J 2 bases; bases outside gene matches: 8. This CDR3 is 15 amino acids long. Here the CDR3 DNA reads TGTGCCAGCAGCCGAATTAGCGGGGATACCTACGAGCAGTACTTC. Protein sequence: CASSRISGDTYEQYF. Combining the CDR3 with reference TRBV5-5 and TRBJ2-7 gives the whole variable domain DAGVTQSPTHLIKTRGQQVTLRCSPISGHKSVSWYQQVLGQGPQFIFQYYEKEERGRGNFPDRFSARQFPNYSSELNVNALLLGDSALYLCASSRISGDTYEQYFGPGTRLTVT.

The chain employs TRBV28 and TRBJ2-7; D not certain. V was pared by 3 bases and J by 1 base, with 13 bases between. This CDR3 region has 15 residues. Germline-derived CDR1 and CDR2 are MDHEN and SYDVKM. The CDR3 sequence: CASSFRSALSYEQYF. In nucleotides, the CDR3 is TGTGCCAGCAGTTTTAGGAGCGCCCTATCCTACGAGCAGTACTTC.

The CDR3 nucleotides read TGCGCCAGCAGCTTGGACGCGGGGGCGCGGGGCTACACCTTC. Its translation is CASSLDAGARGYTF. V gene TRBV5-1 combines with J gene TRBJ1-2; D may be TRBD1 (6 bases). The CDR3 extends over 14 amino acids. Deletions cut 0 bases from V and 8 bases from J, with 14 bases between. Germline CDR1 SGHRS, CDR2 YFSETQ.

This rearrangement joins TRBV5-8 to TRBJ1-6; D call uncertain. The germline V gene has CDR1 SGHTS and CDR2 YDEGEE. The CDR3 runs 16 residues. V dropped 0 bases and J dropped 6 bases, with 13 bases sitting between them. The CDR3 DNA reads TGTGCCAGCAGCTTGGCGGCACTTCGGGGTAATTCACCCCTCCACTTT. It yields the protein CASSLAALRGNSPLHF.

The chain uses TRBV28 and TRBJ1-2; D perhaps matches TRBD1 (6 bases). V was shortened by 6 bases and J by 7 bases, with 18 bases between the two germline ends. The CDR3 sequence is 14 residues long. Germline assignment: CDR1 MDHEN and CDR2 SYDVKM. The CDR3 here is CASSAQGFDSGYTF. CDR3 bases: TGTGCCAGCAGCGCACAGGGTTTTGATTCTGGCTACACCTTC.

The chain couples TRBV21-1 to TRBJ2-1; whether TRBD2, the table's D call, matches the DNA was not checked. TRBV21-1 is tagged as a pseudogene. The CDR3 is 16 residues long. In DNA, the CDR3 is TGTGCCAGCAGCAAAGCGGGTGGGAGGAGGTACAATGAGCAGTTCTTC. Its translation: CASSKAGGRRYNEQFF.

This rearrangement joins TRBV28 to TRBJ2-1; tentative D call: TRBD1 (6 bases). The CDR3 loop spans 15 amino acids. The V gene's germline CDR1 is MDHEN and CDR2 SYDVKM. Trimming took off 6 bases at V and 3 bases at J, with 15 bases between the two ends. The CDR3 coding sequence is TGTGCCAGCAGACCCTTGCTGGGACACTACAATGAGCAGTTCTTC. Amino acids: CASRPLLGHYNEQFF.

This clone came up a few times. The gene calls are TRBV7-2 and TRBJ2-7; TRBD1 matches 9 bases. From germline, CDR1 is SGHTA and CDR2 FQGNSA. V gave up 5 bases and J gave up 0 bases; unmatched junction bases: 2. CDR3 size: 14 residues. Here the CDR3 reads CASSRDRVSYEQYF. DNA for the CDR3: TGTGCCAGCAGCAGGGACAGGGTCTCCTACGAGCAGTACTTC.

J is TRBJ1-2 and V is TRBV28; D might be TRBD1 (5 bases). This CDR3 has 15 residues. Between the trimmed V and J ends, which lost 7 bases and 8 bases, there was a span of 23 bases. The V gene's germline CDR1 is MDHEN and CDR2 SYDVKM. The chain's CDR3 is CASITLGGGAGGYTF. The CDR3 coding sequence is TGTGCCAGCATTACCCTTGGCGGAGGGGCGGGAGGCTACACCTTC.

This chain links TRBV10-3 with TRBJ2-7; D is perhaps TRBD2 (7 bases). V shed 10 bases and J shed 1 base, with 20 bases lying between them. Germline loops: CDR1 ENHRY, CDR2 SYGVKD. This CDR3 is 15 amino acids long. The CDR3 DNA reads TGTGCCACCCGGGATGAAGGGGGACTATCCTACGAGCAGTACTTC. It encodes CATRDEGGLSYEQYF.